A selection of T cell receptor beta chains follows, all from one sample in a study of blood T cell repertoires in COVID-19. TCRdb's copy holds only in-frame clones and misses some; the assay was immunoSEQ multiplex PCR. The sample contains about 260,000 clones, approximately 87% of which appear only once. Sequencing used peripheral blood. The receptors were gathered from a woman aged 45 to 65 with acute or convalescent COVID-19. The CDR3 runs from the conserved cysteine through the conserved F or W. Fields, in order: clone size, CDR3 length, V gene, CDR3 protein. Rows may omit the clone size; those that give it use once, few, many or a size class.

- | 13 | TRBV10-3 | CAISEGRGHGYTF
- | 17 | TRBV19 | CASSPTSGRSGANVLTF
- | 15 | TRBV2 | CASRVNRGANEKLFF
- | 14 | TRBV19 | CASSMGGSYNEQFF
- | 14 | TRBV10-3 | CAISESVQGGEQYF
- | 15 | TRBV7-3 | CASSSLASGSNEQFF
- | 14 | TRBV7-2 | CASSLGTGLRGYTF
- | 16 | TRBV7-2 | CASSSSQRAVTDTQYF
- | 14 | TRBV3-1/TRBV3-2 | CASSFRDSDSPLHF
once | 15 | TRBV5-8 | CASSQQDRRNYGYTF
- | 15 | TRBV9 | CASSVGGGPSYGYTF
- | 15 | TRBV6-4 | CASSDWESSYNEQFF
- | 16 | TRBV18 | CASSQIKDRRGTEAFF
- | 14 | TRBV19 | CASNQGISTDTQYF
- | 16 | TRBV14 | CASRKGMDSGANVLTF
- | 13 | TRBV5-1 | CASTLGGRDGYTF
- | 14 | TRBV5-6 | CASSLGGKPYEQYF
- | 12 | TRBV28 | CASLSGANVLTF
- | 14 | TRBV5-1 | CASSLAHHQETQYF
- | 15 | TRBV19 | CASSSLAGSRSRQFF
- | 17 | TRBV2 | CASSDVTQAGGKETQYF
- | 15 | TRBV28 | CASNGAAYSNQPQHF
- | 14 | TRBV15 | CATSTDRGGTEAFF
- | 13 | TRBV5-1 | CASYGQGAVGYTF
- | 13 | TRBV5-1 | CASSSMETGELFF
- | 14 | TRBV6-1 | CASIRSDLGGGYTF
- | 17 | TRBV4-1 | CASSQGVGARANTEAFF
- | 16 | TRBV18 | CASSLNGLVNTGELFF
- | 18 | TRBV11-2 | CASSTPSRGNDMNTEAFF
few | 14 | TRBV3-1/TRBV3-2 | CASSRGTGGEKLFF
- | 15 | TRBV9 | CASSTTAGSSYEQYF
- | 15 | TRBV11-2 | CASSLFSGSFDEQFF
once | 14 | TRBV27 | CASSSPGQANEQYF
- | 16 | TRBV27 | CASRTGWGADTGELFF
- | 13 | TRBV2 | CASSEARLNEQYF
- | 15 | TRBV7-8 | CASSSGGSSKNIQYF
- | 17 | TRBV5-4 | CASSLVTSGRNGHEQYF
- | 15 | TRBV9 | CASSETPYSNQPQHF
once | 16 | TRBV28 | CASSQGGAAGANVLTF
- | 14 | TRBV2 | CAGEREFGTGELFF
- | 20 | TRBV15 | CATSRSPGHYSEGAQETQYF
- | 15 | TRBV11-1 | CASSRPLAGVEEQYF
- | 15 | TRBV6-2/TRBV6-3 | CASSYPYRGTYEQYF
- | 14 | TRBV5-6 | CASSLRTGWGEQFF
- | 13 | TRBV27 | CASSSQGAGEQFF
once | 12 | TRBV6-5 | CASRGGDHEQYF
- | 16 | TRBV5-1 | CASSPNSGLSQETQYF
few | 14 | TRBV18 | CASSPGTGPYEQYF
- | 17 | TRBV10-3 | CAISEHGTSGSADTQYF
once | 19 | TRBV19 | CASSIGLQRRFTSNQPQHF